The entry that follows covers one T cell receptor (beta chain) sequence. The data derive from a study of blood T cell repertoires in COVID-19. Across the study: Both acute and convalescent COVID-19 samples were obtained from the United States, Italy and Spain. Nucleic acid was either cDNA or gDNA, and it came from T cells, B-cell-depleted T cells, or PBMCs.

Germline V CDR1 and CDR2: SNHLY, FYNNEI. The CDR3 has 13 residues. V was shortened by 3 bases and J by 4 bases, with 7 bases between the two germline ends. Original processing notes: Estimated nucleated cell counts came from reference gene primer amplification. Using immunoSEQ multiplex PCR, the repertoire was profiled, and TCRdb retains in-frame clones only, with some absent. V and J calls plus clone size are reproduced from that table; the DNA served to infer D and trimming. The data hold 200,000 or so clones, with 80% to 90% observed a single time. The clonotype comes from a human donor in a cohort sampled during active COVID-19. The chain recombines TRBV2 with TRBJ1-5; D gene unclear. Sequenced: peripheral blood. For the CDR3, the DNA is TGTGCCAGCAGTGACGGGAGAAATCAGCCCCAGCATTTT. Amino acid sequence: CASSDGRNQPQHF.